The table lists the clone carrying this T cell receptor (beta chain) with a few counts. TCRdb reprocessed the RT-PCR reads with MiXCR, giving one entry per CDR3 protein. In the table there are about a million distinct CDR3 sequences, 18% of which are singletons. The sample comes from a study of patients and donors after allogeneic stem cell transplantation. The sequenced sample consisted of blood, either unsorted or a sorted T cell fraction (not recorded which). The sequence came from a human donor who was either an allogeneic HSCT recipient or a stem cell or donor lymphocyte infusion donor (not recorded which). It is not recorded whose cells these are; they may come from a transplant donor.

CDR3 sequence: CASSLKRGQPQHF. The CDR3 nucleotides are TGTGCCAGCAGCTTAAAGAGGGGTCAGCCCCAGCATTTT. This rearrangement joins TRBV7-8 to TRBJ1-5; a possible D gene is TRBD1 (5 bases). Germline values: CDR1 SGHVS, CDR2 FQNEAQ. The CDR3 covers 13 residues. Trimming shortened V by 2 bases and J by 6 bases, and 8 bases separated the two germline ends.